This TCR beta chain appears in the sequencing data of a study of cytomegalovirus exposure and HLA in healthy donors. Study-wide results and caveats: The study flagged about 160 TCR beta chains as cytomegalovirus-associated. According to a subsequent analysis, TCR clusters from the first cohort were inclined to appear together in the roughly 110 validation repertoires. Under in vitro conditions, a few CMV-associated chains were confirmed as specific for CMV antigens. The classifier, whose performance was assessed in both the original and validation cohorts, reportedly diagnosed cytomegalovirus status with high specificity and sensitivity.

As regards this clone: No antigen is known for it.

The protocol was immunoSEQ multiplex PCR, while the TCRdb copy is restricted to in-frame clones and leaves out a portion. The table has fewer than 200,000 clones, around 86% seen once; the top ten hold about 7.7%. CDR1 and CDR2 from the germline V gene are MGHDK and SYGVNS. V was pared by 1 base and J by 3 bases, with 9 bases between. This CDR3 is 14 amino acids long. V and J are TRBV25-1 and TRBJ1-1, with D unresolved. This sequence originates from a man aged 30 to 45 in good health and CMV-seropositive. The sequencing input was PBMCs. CDR3 region: CASSESGLHTEAFF. DNA for the CDR3: TGTGCCAGCAGTGAATCAGGCTTACACACTGAAGCTTTCTTT.